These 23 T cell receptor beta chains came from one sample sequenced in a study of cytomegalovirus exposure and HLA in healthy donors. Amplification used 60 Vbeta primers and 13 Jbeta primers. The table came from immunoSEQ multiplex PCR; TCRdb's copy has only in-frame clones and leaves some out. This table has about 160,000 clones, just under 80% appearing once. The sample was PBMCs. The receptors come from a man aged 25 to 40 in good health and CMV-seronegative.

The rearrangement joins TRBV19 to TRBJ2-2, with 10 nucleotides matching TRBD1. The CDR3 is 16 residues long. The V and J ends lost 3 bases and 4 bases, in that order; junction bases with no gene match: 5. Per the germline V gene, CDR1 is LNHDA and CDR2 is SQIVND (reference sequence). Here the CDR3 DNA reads TGTGCCAGTAGTATCCAGGGACAGGGGTCCACCGGGGAGCTGTTTTTT. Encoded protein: CASSIQGQGSTGELFF.

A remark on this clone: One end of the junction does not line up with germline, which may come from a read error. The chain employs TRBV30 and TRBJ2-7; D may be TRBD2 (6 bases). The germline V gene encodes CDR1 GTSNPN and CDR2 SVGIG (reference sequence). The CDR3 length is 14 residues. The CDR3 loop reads CAWSVGGVSYGQYF. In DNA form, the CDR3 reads TGTGCCTGGAGTGTCGGCGGGGTCTCCTACGGGCAGTACTTC.

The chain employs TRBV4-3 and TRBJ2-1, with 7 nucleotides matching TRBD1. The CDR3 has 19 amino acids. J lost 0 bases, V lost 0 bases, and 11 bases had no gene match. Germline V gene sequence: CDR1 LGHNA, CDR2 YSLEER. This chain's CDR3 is CASSQDLVGGASSYNEQFF. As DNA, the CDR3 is TGCGCCAGCAGCCAAGATCTTGTAGGGGGCGCGAGCTCCTACAATGAGCAGTTCTTC.

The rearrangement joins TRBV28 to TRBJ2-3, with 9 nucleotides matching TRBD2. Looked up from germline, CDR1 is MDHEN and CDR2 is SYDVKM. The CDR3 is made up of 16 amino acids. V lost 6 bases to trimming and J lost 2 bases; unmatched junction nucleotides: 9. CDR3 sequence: CASSPPTSGHTDTQYF. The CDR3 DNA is TGTGCCAGCAGCCCTCCAACTAGCGGGCACACAGATACGCAGTATTTT.

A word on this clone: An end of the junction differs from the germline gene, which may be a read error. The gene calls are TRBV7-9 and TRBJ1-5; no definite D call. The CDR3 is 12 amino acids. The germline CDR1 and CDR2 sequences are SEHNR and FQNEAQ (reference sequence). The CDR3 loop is CSSSLFGQPQHF. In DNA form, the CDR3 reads TGTTCCAGCAGCTTGTTCGGTCAGCCCCAGCATTTT.

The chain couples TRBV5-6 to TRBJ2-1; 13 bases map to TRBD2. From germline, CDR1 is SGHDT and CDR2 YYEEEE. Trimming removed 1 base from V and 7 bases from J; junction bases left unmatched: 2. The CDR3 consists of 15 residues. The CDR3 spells CASSLTSGGGNEQFF. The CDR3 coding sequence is TGTGCCAGCAGCTTGACTAGCGGGGGGGGGAATGAGCAGTTCTTC.

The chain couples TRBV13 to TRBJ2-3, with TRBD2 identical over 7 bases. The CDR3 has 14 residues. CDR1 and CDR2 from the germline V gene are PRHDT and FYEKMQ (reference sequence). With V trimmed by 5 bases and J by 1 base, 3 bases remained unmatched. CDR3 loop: CASSPRGGTDTQYF. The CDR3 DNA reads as TGTGCCAGCAGCCCCCGGGGGGGCACAGATACGCAGTATTTT.

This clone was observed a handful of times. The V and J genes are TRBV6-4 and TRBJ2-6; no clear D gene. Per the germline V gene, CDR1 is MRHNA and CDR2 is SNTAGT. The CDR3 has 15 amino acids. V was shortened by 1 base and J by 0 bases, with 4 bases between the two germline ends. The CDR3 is CASSDWASGANVLTF. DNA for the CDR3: TGTGCCAGCAGTGACTGGGCCTCTGGGGCCAACGTCCTGACTTTC.

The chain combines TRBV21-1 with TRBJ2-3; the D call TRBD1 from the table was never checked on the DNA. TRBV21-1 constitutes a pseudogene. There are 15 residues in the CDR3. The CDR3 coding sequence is TGTGCCAGCAGCAAAGAGGTCAGGGGATATGATACGCAGTATTTT. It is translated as CASSKEVRGYDTQYF.

The CDR3 sequence is CASSSGTGANEQFF. DNA of the CDR3: TGTGCCAGCAGCTCCGGGACAGGGGCAAATGAGCAGTTCTTC. The J gene is TRBJ2-1, the V gene TRBV7-3; 10 bases fit TRBD1. CDR1 is SGHTA, CDR2 FQGTGA, per germline. The CDR3 contains 14 residues. V dropped 4 bases and J dropped 7; count of bases not matched to a gene: 4.

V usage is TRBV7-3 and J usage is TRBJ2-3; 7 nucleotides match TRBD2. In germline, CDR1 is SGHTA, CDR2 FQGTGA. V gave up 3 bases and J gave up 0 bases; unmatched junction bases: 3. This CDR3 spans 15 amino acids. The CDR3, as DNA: TGTGCCAGCAGCTTGACGCGGGAGAGCACAGATACGCAGTATTTT. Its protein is CASSLTRESTDTQYF.

CDR3 sequence (DNA): TGTGCCAGCAGTGAATATTCAGACAGGGCTCGAGGCTACACCTTC. This codes for CASSEYSDRARGYTF. V is TRBV25-1 and J is TRBJ1-2; 7 bases map to TRBD1. With V trimmed by 0 bases and J by 8 bases, 9 bases remained unmatched. CDR1 is MGHDK, CDR2 SYGVNS, per germline. CDR3 length: 15 residues.

The CDR3 region has the DNA TGTGCCAGCAGTGAAGGAGGAACCGGGGAGCTGTTTTTT. This translates into CASSEGGTGELFF. The chain couples TRBV6-4 to TRBJ2-2, with D perhaps matching TRBD2 (5 bases). The CDR3 sequence is 13 residues long. Germline CDR1 is MRHNA and CDR2 is SNTAGT. The V gene lost 3 bases and the J gene lost 5 bases, with 7 bases spanning the gap.

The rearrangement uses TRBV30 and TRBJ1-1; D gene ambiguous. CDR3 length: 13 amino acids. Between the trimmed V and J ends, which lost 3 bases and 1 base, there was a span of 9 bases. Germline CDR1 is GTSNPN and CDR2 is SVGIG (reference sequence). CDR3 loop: CAWRGGPNTEAFF. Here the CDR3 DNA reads TGTGCCTGGAGGGGAGGGCCGAACACTGAAGCTTTCTTT.

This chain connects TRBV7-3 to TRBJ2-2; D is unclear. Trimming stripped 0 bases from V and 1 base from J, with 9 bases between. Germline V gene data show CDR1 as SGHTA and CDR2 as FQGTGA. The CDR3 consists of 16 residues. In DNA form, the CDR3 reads TGTGCCAGCAGCTTAACGCAAGGAGAGAACACCGGGGAGCTGTTTTTT. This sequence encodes CASSLTQGENTGELFF. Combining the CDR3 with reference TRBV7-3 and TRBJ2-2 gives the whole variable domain GAGVSQTPSNKVTEKGKYVELRCDPISGHTALYWYRQSLGQGPEFLIYFQGTGAADDSGLPNDRFFAVRPEGSVSTLKIQRTERGDSAVYLCASSLTQGENTGELFFGEGSRLTVL.

This CDR3 reads CASSLPGQGTTGELFF. CDR3 DNA: TGCGCCAGCAGCTTACCGGGACAGGGGACCACCGGGGAGCTGTTTTTT. This chain links TRBV5-1 with TRBJ2-2, with TRBD1 identical over 10 bases. This CDR3 is built from 16 residues. In germline, CDR1 is SGHRS, CDR2 YFSETQ. Trimming took 2 bases from V and 4 from J; bases not matched to a gene: 5.

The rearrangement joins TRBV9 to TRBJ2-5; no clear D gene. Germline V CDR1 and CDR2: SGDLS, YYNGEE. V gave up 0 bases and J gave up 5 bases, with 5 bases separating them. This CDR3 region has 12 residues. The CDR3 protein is CASSVGAETQYF. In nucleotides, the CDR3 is TGTGCCAGCAGCGTAGGGGCCGAGACCCAGTACTTC.

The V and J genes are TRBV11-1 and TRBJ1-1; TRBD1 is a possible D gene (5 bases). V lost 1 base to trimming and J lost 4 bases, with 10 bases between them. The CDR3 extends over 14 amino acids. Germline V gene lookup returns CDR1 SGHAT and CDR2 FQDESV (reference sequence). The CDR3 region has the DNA TGTGCCAGCAGCTTAGTTTCGGACACCACTGAAGCTTTCTTT. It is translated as CASSLVSDTTEAFF.

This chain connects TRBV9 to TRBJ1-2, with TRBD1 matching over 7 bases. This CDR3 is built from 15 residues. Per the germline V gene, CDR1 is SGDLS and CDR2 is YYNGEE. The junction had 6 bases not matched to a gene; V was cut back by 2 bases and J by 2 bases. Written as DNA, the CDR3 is TGTGCCAGCAGCGTTGGGGACAGCTCCAACTATGGCTACACCTTC. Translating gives CASSVGDSSNYGYTF.

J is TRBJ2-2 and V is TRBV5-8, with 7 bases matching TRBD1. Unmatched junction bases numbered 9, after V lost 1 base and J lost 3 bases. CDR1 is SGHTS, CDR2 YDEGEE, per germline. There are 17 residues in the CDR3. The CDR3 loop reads CASSLRSLQGYTGELFF. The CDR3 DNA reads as TGTGCCAGCAGCTTGAGGAGTTTACAGGGGTACACCGGGGAGCTGTTTTTT.

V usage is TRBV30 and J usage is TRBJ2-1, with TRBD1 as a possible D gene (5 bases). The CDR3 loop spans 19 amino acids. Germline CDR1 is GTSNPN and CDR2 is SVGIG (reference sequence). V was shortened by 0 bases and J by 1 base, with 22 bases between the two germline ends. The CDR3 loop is CAWSVGPHTQDPSYNEQFF. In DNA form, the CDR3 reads TGTGCCTGGAGTGTAGGCCCCCACACACAGGACCCTTCCTACAATGAGCAGTTCTTC.

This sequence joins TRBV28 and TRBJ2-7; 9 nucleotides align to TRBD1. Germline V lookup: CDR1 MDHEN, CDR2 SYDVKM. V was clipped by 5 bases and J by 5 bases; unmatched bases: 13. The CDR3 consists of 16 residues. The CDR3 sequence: CASSPWTGTGIDEQYF. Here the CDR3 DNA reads TGTGCCAGCAGTCCATGGACCGGGACAGGGATCGACGAGCAGTACTTC.

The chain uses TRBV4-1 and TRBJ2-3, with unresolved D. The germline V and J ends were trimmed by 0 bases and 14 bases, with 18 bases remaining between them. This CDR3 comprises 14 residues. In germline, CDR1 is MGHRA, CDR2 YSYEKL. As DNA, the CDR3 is TGCGCCAGCAGCCAAGATCCTTCCGGCCTCGCAGGGTATTTT. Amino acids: CASSQDPSGLAGYF.